This passage covers 24 T cell receptor beta chains from one sample sequenced in a study of blood T cell repertoires in COVID-19. TCRdb's copy holds only in-frame clones and misses some; the assay was immunoSEQ multiplex PCR. The repertoire holds 13,000 or so clones, roughly 90% seen once, with roughly 15% in the top ten. The material sequenced was peripheral blood. Every receptor here comes from an older man with active COVID-19.

The gene calls are TRBV5-1 and TRBJ2-4, with D possibly TRBD1 on 6 matching bases. Trimming pared 1 base from V and 8 bases from J, leaving 13 bases between. The CDR3 sequence is 14 residues long. Per germline, CDR1 SGHRS and CDR2 YFSETQ. The CDR3 DNA sequence: TGCGCCAGCAGCTTGTCGCAGGCAGGGGACATTCAGTACTTC. Its translation: CASSLSQAGDIQYF.

This rearrangement joins TRBV12-3 or TRBV12-4 to TRBJ1-1, with 7 bases lining up with TRBD1. V was clipped by 7 bases and J by 0 bases; unmatched bases: 2. The CDR3 spans 13 residues. The DNA of the CDR3 is TGTGCCAGCATAGACAGGGTGAACACTGAAGCTTTCTTT. This translates into CASIDRVNTEAFF.

The V call is TRBV27, the J call TRBJ2-5; 7 bases are shared with TRBD2. Germline V gene sequence: CDR1 MNHEY, CDR2 SMNVEV (reference sequence). V dropped 4 bases and J dropped 5; count of bases not matched to a gene: 7. The CDR3 has 14 residues. CDR3 DNA: TGTGCCAGCAGTTCGGCGGGAGAGTTGGAGACCCAGTACTTC. It is translated as CASSSAGELETQYF.

The rearrangement links TRBV27 to TRBJ2-3; TRBD2 matches 7 bases. Per the germline V gene, CDR1 is MNHEY and CDR2 is SMNVEV (reference sequence). The V gene end was trimmed by 5 bases and the J gene end by 2 bases; junction bases not matched to a gene: 13. The CDR3 has 17 amino acids. The CDR3 reads CASSPHLEGGFTDTQYF. The CDR3 nucleotides read TGTGCCAGCAGTCCACACCTCGAGGGAGGGTTCACAGATACGCAGTATTTT.

The rearrangement joins TRBV5-1 to TRBJ1-1; D may be TRBD1 (5 bases). V was pared by 4 bases and J by 0 bases, with 16 bases between. The CDR3 consists of 16 residues. Germline V gene data show CDR1 as SGHRS and CDR2 as YFSETQ. The CDR3 spells CASSQGSTVMNTEAFF. CDR3 bases: TGCGCCAGCAGCCAGGGCTCGACAGTAATGAACACTGAAGCTTTCTTT.

The chain recombines TRBV29-1 with TRBJ2-7; tentatively, D is TRBD1 (6 bases). There are 15 residues in the CDR3. V was cut by 4 bases and J by 1 base, with 17 bases left in between. Per germline, CDR1 SQVTM and CDR2 ANQGSEA. This chain's CDR3 is CSVAQGPLQSYEQYF. Here the CDR3 DNA reads TGCAGCGTTGCACAGGGTCCACTCCAATCCTACGAGCAGTACTTC.

V and J are TRBV27 and TRBJ2-2; D is perhaps TRBD2 (5 bases). This CDR3 spans 15 amino acids. V shed 0 bases and J shed 5 bases, with 10 bases lying between them. Per germline, CDR1 MNHEY and CDR2 SMNVEV (reference sequence). The DNA of the CDR3 is TGTGCCAGCAGTTTATCGCCGACGGGGACCGGGGAGCTGTTTTTT. It encodes CASSLSPTGTGELFF.

V and J are TRBV19 and TRBJ2-1; a possible D gene is TRBD2 (6 bases). The V end was cut by 3 bases, the J end by 9 bases, with 15 bases between. Germline V gene data show CDR1 as LNHDA and CDR2 as SQIVND (reference sequence). The CDR3 runs to 14 residues. This CDR3 is CASSITGGRSEQFF. The DNA for the CDR3 is TGTGCCAGTAGTATCACCGGGGGTCGTAGTGAGCAGTTCTTC.

This clone was seen a single time. The chain carries TRBV20-1 and TRBJ2-7, with D perhaps TRBD2 (5 bases). The CDR3 length is 15 residues. Trimming took off 3 bases at V and 2 bases at J, with 17 bases between the two ends. Germline CDR1 reads DFQATT; CDR2 reads SNEGSKA (reference sequence). The CDR3 sequence: CSASRLGRGTYEQYF. CDR3 DNA sequence: TGCAGTGCTAGTAGGTTAGGCCGGGGTACCTACGAGCAGTACTTC.

This chain joins TRBV5-4 and TRBJ2-7, with 7 bases that match TRBD1. V lost 1 base and J lost 2; bases outside the gene matches: 6. The germline gives CDR1 SGHNT, CDR2 YYREEE (reference sequence). The CDR3 is 15 amino acids. Here the CDR3 DNA reads TGTGCCAGCAGCTTGAGGTACAGGGGCGCCTACGAGCAGTACTTC. Its protein product is CASSLRYRGAYEQYF.

The chain couples TRBV7-2 to TRBJ2-5; D gene ambiguous. Germline V gives CDR1 SGHTA, CDR2 FQGNSA. Between the trimmed V and J ends, which lost 7 bases and 5 bases, there was a span of 14 bases. The CDR3 consists of 13 residues. CDR3: CASTPRPWETQYF. CDR3 bases: TGTGCCAGCACCCCTAGGCCCTGGGAGACCCAGTACTTC.

V is TRBV7-3 and J is TRBJ2-1; 9 bases align to TRBD2. J was trimmed by 8 bases and V by 5 bases; bases with no gene match: 10. The CDR3 is made up of 15 amino acids. Germline CDR1 is SGHTA and CDR2 is FQGTGA. The CDR3 protein is CASSVTSGRQDEQFF. In nucleotides, the CDR3 is TGTGCCAGCAGCGTGACTAGCGGCCGTCAGGATGAGCAGTTCTTC.

The rearrangement joins TRBV7-2 to TRBJ2-2; 9 nucleotides align to TRBD2. Trimming cost V 5 bases and J 6 bases; bases outside gene matches: 1. Germline V gene lookup returns CDR1 SGHTA and CDR2 FQGNSA. This CDR3 region has 13 residues. The DNA of the CDR3 is TGTGCCAGCAGCGGGACTAGCTCCGGGGAGCTGTTTTTT. Translation gives CASSGTSSGELFF.

The chain has TRBV29-1 and TRBJ1-2; D uncertain. Trimming shortened V by 6 bases and J by 4 bases, and 15 bases separated the two germline ends. CDR1 is SQVTM and CDR2 is ANQGSEA in the germline V gene. The CDR3 has 13 amino acids. As DNA, the CDR3 is TGCAGCGTGCGGGAACCTAACCTCTATGGCTACACCTTC. This gives the protein CSVREPNLYGYTF.

This clone was observed a single time. The chain recombines TRBV19 with TRBJ1-2; D is unclear. Trimming stripped 11 bases from V and 4 bases from J, with 5 bases between. CDR1 is LNHDA, CDR2 SQIVND, per germline (reference sequence). The CDR3 totals 9 residues. CDR3 bases: TGTGCCGCGGGCTATGGCTACACCTTC. It yields the protein CAAGYGYTF.

This chain links TRBV18 with TRBJ2-7; tentatively, D is TRBD2 (6 bases). This CDR3 has 15 residues. Germline-derived CDR1 and CDR2 are KGHSH and LQKENI. Trimming pared 3 bases from V and 3 bases from J, leaving 15 bases between. CDR3 residues: CASSPGRQGGYEQYF. Written as DNA, the CDR3 is TGTGCCAGCTCACCGGGAAGGCAGGGAGGCTACGAGCAGTACTTC.

The chain combines TRBV30 with TRBJ2-7, with D tentatively TRBD1 (5 bases). The germline V and J ends were trimmed by 4 bases and 5 bases, with 9 bases remaining between them. Germline CDR1 and CDR2: GTSNPN and SVGIG (reference sequence). The CDR3 totals 11 residues. CDR3 amino acids: CAWTGSHEQYF. The CDR3, as DNA: TGTGCCTGGACAGGGTCCCACGAGCAGTACTTC.

The V call is TRBV2, the J call TRBJ1-2, with D uncertain. Trimming stripped 0 bases from V and 5 bases from J, with 13 bases between. The V gene's germline CDR1 is SNHLY and CDR2 FYNNEI. The CDR3 is 15 residues long. Here the CDR3 reads CASSEATAGLYGYTF. The DNA of the CDR3 is TGTGCCAGCAGTGAAGCGACGGCAGGCCTGTATGGCTACACCTTC.

This clone was counted a single time. The rearrangement links TRBV19 to TRBJ1-5; 7 positions match TRBD1. J gave up 3 bases and V 6 bases, and 20 bases lay outside the gene matches. This CDR3 region has 19 residues. The germline V gene encodes CDR1 LNHDA and CDR2 SQIVND (reference sequence). CDR3 protein: CASRVLRGLQGLSNQPQHF. CDR3 nucleotides: TGTGCCAGTAGAGTTCTGAGGGGGCTTCAGGGTCTTTCCAATCAGCCCCAGCATTTT.

The chain is built from TRBV10-2 and TRBJ1-2; 11 positions match TRBD1. Trimming at V came to 6 bases and at J to 8 bases, leaving 11 bases not matched to a gene. The CDR3 extends over 15 amino acids. Looked up from germline, CDR1 is WSHSY and CDR2 is SAAADI. CDR3 sequence (DNA): TGCGCCAGCAGAGGTCAGGGACAGGGGGATTTAGGCTACACCTTC. Protein product: CASRGQGQGDLGYTF.

The V gene is TRBV5-4, the J gene TRBJ1-3; TRBD1 agrees at 8 bases. In germline, CDR1 is SGHNT, CDR2 YYREEE (reference sequence). CDR3 length equals 13 residues. V shed 4 bases, J shed 6 bases, and the junction held 3 bases outside the gene matches. CDR3 protein: CASSQTGANTIYF. Written as DNA, the CDR3 is TGTGCCAGCAGCCAGACAGGGGCAAACACCATATATTTT.

This chain connects TRBV27 to TRBJ2-1, with D possibly TRBD2 on 6 matching bases. Germline loops: CDR1 MNHEY, CDR2 SMNVEV (reference sequence). V was clipped by 8 bases and J by 3 bases, with 14 bases between them. The CDR3 is 14 amino acids. The CDR3 DNA reads as TGTGCCAGCCGACCAACGGGGGACTACAATGAGCAGTTCTTC. As protein: CASRPTGDYNEQFF.

This chain uses TRBV18 with TRBJ2-1; possibly TRBD1 for D (7 bases). The V end was cut by 3 bases, the J end by 7 bases, with 13 bases between. This CDR3 is built from 14 residues. In germline, CDR1 is KGHSH, CDR2 LQKENI. As DNA, the CDR3 is TGTGCCAGCTCACCCGAGGCAGGGGGGAATGAGCAGTTCTTC. This sequence encodes CASSPEAGGNEQFF.

This clone was detected only once. The chain has TRBV6-6 and TRBJ2-3; 7 bases are a match to TRBD2. From germline, CDR1 is MNHNY and CDR2 SVGAGI (reference sequence). The CDR3 runs to 14 residues. V lost 8 bases and J lost 5; bases outside the gene matches: 10. CDR3 nucleotide sequence: TGTGCCAGCTGGCTAGCGGACGGTAAAGATACGCAGTATTTT. It codes for CASWLADGKDTQYF.